Below, 9 T cell receptor beta chains from the same sample are listed, as sequenced in a study of Graves' ophthalmopathy and Graves' hyperthyroidism. Investigators amplified TCR beta CDR3 regions from RNA transcripts. Following a first-round RT-PCR that used HTBI primers, a second-round multiplex PCR was carried out. TCRdb itself ran the multiplex PCR reads through MiXCR, one entry per CDR3 protein. This table has more than 300,000 distinct CDR3 sequences, 17% appearing once. The sample was peripheral blood. The origin of the receptors is an adult woman with stable Graves' hyperthyroidism.

The sample holds many counts of this clonotype. The rearrangement links TRBV13 to TRBJ2-5, with 7 bases lining up with TRBD2. The germline CDR1 and CDR2 sequences are PRHDT and FYEKMQ (reference sequence). V shed 0 bases and J 4 bases; nucleotides not matched to a gene: 5. This CDR3 spans 15 amino acids. CDR3 region: CASSLGTSSRETQYF. The CDR3 nucleotides read TGTGCCAGCAGCTTAGGGACTAGCAGTCGAGAGACCCAGTACTTC.

The CDR3 DNA sequence: TGTGCCAGCACGGATAACTATGGCTACACCTTC. This codes for CASTDNYGYTF. V usage is TRBV12-3 or TRBV12-4 and J usage is TRBJ1-2; no clear D gene. Trimming left V 7 bases short and J 1 base short, with 4 bases between. The CDR3 spans 11 residues.

In its sample, this clonotype was seen many times. The genes are TRBV28 and TRBJ2-7; 10 bases match TRBD1. Germline assignment: CDR1 MDHEN and CDR2 SYDVKM. Trimming removed 6 bases from V and 2 bases from J; junction bases left unmatched: 7. The CDR3 extends over 15 amino acids. As DNA, the CDR3 is TGTGCCAGCAGATTTGGGACAGGGGATACCTACGAGCAGTACTTC. This gives the protein CASRFGTGDTYEQYF.

The chain has TRBV30 and TRBJ2-7, with D possibly being TRBD1 or TRBD2 (5 bases each). The germline V and J ends were trimmed by 2 bases and 4 bases, with 15 bases remaining between them. The CDR3 has 14 amino acids. Germline V gene data show CDR1 as GTSNPN and CDR2 as SVGIG (reference sequence). CDR3 nucleotides: TGTGCCTGGAGTCTGAGGGACGGATATTACGAGCAGTACTTC. Amino acid sequence: CAWSLRDGYYEQYF.

This clonotype was seen ten or more times. The chain links TRBV18 to TRBJ1-5, with 9 bases identical to TRBD1. Germline values: CDR1 KGHSH, CDR2 LQKENI. The J segment lost 5 bases and the V segment lost 6 bases, leaving 8 bases of the junction unmatched. This CDR3 contains 15 residues. The CDR3 region has the DNA TGTGCCAGCTCCCAAGGGACAGGGTCTGATCAGCCCCAGCATTTT. Amino acids: CASSQGTGSDQPQHF.

There are many counts of this clonotype. V is TRBV20-1 and J is TRBJ2-5, with TRBD2 as a possible D gene (6 bases). V was shortened by 6 bases and J by 2 bases, with 16 bases between the two germline ends. Germline V gene sequence: CDR1 DFQATT, CDR2 SNEGSKA (reference sequence). This CDR3 contains 14 residues. The CDR3 reads CSAPRRDGQETQYF. As DNA, the CDR3 is TGCAGTGCGCCGAGGCGGGACGGACAAGAGACCCAGTACTTC.

This clonotype was observed many times. The CDR3 region has the DNA TGTGCCAGCAGCTTAGTTCAGTACGAGCAGTACTTC. Translated, it gives CASSLVQYEQYF. V usage is TRBV7-8 and J usage is TRBJ2-7, with no clear D. The germline V gene encodes CDR1 SGHVS and CDR2 FQNEAQ. This CDR3 spans 12 amino acids. Trimming took off 1 base at V and 4 bases at J, with 5 bases between the two ends.

Worth noting for this clonotype: This may be a read error: a much more frequent sequence differs by one nucleotide. The chain employs TRBV24-1 and TRBJ1-1, with D tentatively TRBD1 (5 bases). Germline-derived CDR1 and CDR2 are KGHDR and SFDVKD. V lost 9 bases and J lost 6, with 16 bases in between. The CDR3 is made up of 13 amino acids. The chain's CDR3 is CATRGTVIAEAFF. The CDR3 DNA reads as TGTGCCACCCGCGGGACGGTGATCGCTGAAGCTTTCTTT.

Many counts were recorded for this clonotype. The chain carries TRBV20-1 and TRBJ2-7; 7 positions agree with TRBD2. Germline assignment: CDR1 DFQATT and CDR2 SNEGSKA (reference sequence). The CDR3 sequence is 12 residues long. Germline trimming cut 7 bases from V and 2 bases from J; bases unmatched to any gene: 5. This CDR3 is CSGKRDAYEQYF. The CDR3 DNA reads TGCAGTGGGAAGCGGGACGCCTACGAGCAGTACTTC.